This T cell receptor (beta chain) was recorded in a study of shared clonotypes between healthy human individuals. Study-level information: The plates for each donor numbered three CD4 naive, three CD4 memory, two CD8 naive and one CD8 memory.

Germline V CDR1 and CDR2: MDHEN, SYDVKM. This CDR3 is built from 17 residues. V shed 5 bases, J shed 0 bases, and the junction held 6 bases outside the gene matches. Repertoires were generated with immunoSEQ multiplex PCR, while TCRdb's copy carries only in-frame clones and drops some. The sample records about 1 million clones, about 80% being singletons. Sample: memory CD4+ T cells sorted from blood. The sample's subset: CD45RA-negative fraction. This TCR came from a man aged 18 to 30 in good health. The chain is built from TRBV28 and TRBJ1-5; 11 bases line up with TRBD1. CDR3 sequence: CASSRDRGIYSNQPQHF. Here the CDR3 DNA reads TGTGCCAGCAGTCGGGACAGGGGGATCTATAGCAATCAGCCCCAGCATTTT. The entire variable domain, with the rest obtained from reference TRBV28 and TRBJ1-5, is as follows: DVKVTQSSRYLVKRTGEKVFLECVQDMDHENMFWYRQDPGLGLRLIYFSYDVKMKEKGDIPEGYSVSREKKERFSLILESASTNQTSMYLCASSRDRGIYSNQPQHFGDGTRLSIL.